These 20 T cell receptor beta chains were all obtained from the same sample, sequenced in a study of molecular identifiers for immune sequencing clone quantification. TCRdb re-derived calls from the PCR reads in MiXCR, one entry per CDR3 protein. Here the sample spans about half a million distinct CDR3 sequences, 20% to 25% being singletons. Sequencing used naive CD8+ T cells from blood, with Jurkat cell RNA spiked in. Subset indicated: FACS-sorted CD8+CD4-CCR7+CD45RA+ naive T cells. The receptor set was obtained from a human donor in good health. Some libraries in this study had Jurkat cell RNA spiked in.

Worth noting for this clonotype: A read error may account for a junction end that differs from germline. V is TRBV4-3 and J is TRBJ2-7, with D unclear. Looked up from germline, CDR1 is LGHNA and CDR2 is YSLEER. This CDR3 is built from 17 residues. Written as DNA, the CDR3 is TGCACCAGCAGCCAAGACTTCCGGGCCGAAACACCCTACGAGCAGTACTTC. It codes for CTSSQDFRAETPYEQYF.

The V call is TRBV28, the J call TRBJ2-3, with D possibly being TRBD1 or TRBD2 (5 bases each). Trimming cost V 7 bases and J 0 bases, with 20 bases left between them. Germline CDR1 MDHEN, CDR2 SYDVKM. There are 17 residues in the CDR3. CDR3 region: CASTPWGSLGSTDTQYF. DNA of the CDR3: TGTGCCAGCACCCCATGGGGGTCCCTTGGTAGCACAGATACGCAGTATTTT.

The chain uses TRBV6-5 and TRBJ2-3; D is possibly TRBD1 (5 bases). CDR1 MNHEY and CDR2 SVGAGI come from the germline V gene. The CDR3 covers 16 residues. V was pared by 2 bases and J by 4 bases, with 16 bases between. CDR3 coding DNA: TGTGCCAGCAGTTACCGACAGTCTATATCTCCAGATACGCAGTATTTT. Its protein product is CASSYRQSISPDTQYF.

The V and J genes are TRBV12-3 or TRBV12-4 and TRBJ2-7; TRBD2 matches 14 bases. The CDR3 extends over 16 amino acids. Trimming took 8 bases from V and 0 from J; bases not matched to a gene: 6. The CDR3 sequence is CASGQGTSGSSYEQYF. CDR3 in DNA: TGTGCCAGCGGTCAAGGGACTAGCGGGAGCTCCTACGAGCAGTACTTC.

CDR3 sequence: CASSQEEQPIYEQYF. The CDR3 DNA follows: TGTGCCAGCAGCCAAGAAGAACAGCCGATCTACGAGCAGTACTTC. The rearrangement links TRBV14 to TRBJ2-7; D uncertain. The CDR3 totals 15 residues. The germline CDR1 and CDR2 sequences are SGHDN and FVKESK. With 0 bases removed from V and 3 bases from J, the gap between germline ends came to 12 bases. The full variable domain, its missing parts supplied by reference TRBV14 and TRBJ2-7, is EAGVTQFPSHSVIEKGQTVTLRCDPISGHDNLYWYRRVMGKEIKFLLHFVKESKQDESGMPNNRFLAERTGGTYSTLKVQPAELEDSGVYFCASSQEEQPIYEQYFGPGTRLTVT.

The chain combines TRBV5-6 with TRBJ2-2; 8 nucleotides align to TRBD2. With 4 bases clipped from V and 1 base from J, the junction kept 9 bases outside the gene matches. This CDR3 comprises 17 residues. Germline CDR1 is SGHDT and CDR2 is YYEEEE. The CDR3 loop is CASSNPLAGKNTGELFF. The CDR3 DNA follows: TGTGCCAGCAGCAATCCCCTAGCGGGCAAGAACACCGGGGAGCTGTTTTTT.

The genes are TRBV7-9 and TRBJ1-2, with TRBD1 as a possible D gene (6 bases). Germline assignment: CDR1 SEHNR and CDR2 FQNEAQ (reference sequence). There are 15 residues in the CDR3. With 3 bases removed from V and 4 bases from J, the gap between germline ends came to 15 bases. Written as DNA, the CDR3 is TGTGCCAGCAGCTTGGAGGGGGGCGGTAGCTATGGCTACACCTTC. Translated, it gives CASSLEGGGSYGYTF.

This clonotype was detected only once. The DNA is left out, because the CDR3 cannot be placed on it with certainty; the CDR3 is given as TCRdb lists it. The CDR3 region is CAGSQPVGGLKNCFF. V and J are TRBV23-1 and TRBJ1-4. TRBV23-1 is classed as an ORF, of uncertain function. Including both end residues, the CDR3 is 15 amino acids long.

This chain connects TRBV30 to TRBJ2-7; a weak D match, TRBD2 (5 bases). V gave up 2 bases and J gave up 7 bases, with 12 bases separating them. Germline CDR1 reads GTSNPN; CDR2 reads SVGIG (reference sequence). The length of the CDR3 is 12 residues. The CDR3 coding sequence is TGTGCCTGGAGTCAACCCCCGGGAGAGCAGTACTTC. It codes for CAWSQPPGEQYF.

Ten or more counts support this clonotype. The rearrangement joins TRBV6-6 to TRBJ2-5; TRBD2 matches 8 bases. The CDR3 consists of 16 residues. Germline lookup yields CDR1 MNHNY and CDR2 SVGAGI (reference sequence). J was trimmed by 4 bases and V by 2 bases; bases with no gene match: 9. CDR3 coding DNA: TGTGCCAGCAGTTACCCGGAGCGGGGGCTCTCAGAGACCCAGTACTTC. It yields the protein CASSYPERGLSETQYF.

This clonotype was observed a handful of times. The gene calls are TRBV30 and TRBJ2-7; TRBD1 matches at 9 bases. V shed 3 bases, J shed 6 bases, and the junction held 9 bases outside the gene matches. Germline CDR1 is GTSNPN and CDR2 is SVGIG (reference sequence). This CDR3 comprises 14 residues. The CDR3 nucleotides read TGTGCCTGGAGCGACGGACAGGGGTTCGGCGAGCAGTACTTC. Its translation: CAWSDGQGFGEQYF.

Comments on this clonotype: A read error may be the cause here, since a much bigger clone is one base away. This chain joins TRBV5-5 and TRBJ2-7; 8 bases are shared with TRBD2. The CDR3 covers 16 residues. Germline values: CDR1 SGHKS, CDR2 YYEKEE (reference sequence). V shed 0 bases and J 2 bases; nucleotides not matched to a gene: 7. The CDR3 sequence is CASSLESELAAYEQYF. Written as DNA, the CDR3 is TGTGCCAGCAGCTTGGAATCCGAACTAGCGGCCTACGAGCAGTACTTC.

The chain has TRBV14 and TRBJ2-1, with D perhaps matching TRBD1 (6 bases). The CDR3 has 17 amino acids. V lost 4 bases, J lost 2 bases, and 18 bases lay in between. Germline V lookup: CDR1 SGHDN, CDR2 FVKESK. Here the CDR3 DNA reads TGTGCCAGCAGCCTGTCACAGGGCTCACTTACCTACAATGAGCAGTTCTTC. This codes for CASSLSQGSLTYNEQFF.

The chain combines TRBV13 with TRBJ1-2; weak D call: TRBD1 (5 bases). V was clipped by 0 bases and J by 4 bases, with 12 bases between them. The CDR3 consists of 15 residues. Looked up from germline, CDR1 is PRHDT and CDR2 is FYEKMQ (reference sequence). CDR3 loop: CASSLGRGWSYGYTF. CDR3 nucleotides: TGTGCCAGCAGCTTAGGTAGGGGCTGGAGCTATGGCTACACCTTC.

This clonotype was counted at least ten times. For the CDR3, the DNA is TGCGCCAGCAGCCAAGACGGGACTAGCGACTTCTACACAGATACGCAGTATTTT. This translates into CASSQDGTSDFYTDTQYF. V is TRBV4-1 and J is TRBJ2-3; 10 positions agree with TRBD2. V gave up 0 bases and J gave up 2 bases; unmatched junction bases: 8. The CDR3 extends over 18 amino acids. Germline V gives CDR1 MGHRA, CDR2 YSYEKL.

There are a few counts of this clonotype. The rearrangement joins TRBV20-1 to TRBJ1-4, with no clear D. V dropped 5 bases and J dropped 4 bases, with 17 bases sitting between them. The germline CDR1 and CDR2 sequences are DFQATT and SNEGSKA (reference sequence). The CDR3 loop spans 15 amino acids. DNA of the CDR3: TGCAGTGCTCCGATCCTGGGCCCGCTTAATGAAAAACTGTTTTTT. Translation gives CSAPILGPLNEKLFF.

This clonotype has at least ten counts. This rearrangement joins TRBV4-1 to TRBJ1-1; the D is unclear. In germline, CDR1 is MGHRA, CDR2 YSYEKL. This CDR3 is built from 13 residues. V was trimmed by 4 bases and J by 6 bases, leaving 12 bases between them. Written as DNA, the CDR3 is TGCGCCAGCAGCCTCCGGCCCGGGGCTGAAGCTTTCTTT. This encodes CASSLRPGAEAFF.

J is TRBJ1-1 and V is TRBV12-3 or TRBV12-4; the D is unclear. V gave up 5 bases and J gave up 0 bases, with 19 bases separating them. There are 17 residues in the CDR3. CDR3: CASSGDRGISMNTEAFF. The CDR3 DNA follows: TGTGCCAGCAGTGGCGATCGTGGTATTAGCATGAACACTGAAGCTTTCTTT.

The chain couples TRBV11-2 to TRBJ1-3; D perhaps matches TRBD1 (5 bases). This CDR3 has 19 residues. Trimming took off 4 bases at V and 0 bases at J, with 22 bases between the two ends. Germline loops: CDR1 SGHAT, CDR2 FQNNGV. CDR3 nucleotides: TGTGCCAGCAGCTCTCCGGGACTCCTTCCATCTCTCTCTGGAAACACCATATATTTT. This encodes CASSSPGLLPSLSGNTIYF. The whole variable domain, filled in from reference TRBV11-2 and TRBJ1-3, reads EAGVAQSPRYKIIEKRQSVAFWCNPISGHATLYWYQQILGQGPKLLIQFQNNGVVDDSQLPKDRFSAERLKGVDSTLKIQPAKLEDSAVYLCASSSPGLLPSLSGNTIYFGEGSWLTVV.

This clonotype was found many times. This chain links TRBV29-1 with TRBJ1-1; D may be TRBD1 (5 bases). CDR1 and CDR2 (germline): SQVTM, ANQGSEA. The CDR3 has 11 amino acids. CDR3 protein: CSGGMNTEAFF. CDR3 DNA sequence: TGCAGTGGGGGTATGAACACTGAAGCTTTCTTT.